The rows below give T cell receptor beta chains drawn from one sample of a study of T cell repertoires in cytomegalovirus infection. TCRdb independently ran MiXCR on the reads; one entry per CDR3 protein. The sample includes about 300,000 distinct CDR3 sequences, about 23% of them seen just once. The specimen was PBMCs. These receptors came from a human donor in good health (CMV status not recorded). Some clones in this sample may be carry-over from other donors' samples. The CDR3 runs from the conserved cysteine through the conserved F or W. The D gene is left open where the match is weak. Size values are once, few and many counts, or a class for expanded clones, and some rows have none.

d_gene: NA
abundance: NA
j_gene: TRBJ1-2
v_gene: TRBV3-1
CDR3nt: TGTGCCAGCAGCCAAGATCCGGGCCCGATCCCGTATGGCTACACCTTC
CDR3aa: CASSQDPGPIPYGYTF

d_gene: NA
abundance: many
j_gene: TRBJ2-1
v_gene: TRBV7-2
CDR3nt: TGTGCCAGCAGCTTAGGAGTGGGCGGTGAGCAGTTCTTC
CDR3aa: CASSLGVGGEQFF

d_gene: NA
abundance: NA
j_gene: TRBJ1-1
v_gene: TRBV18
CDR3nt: TGTGCCAGCTCACACAAGGACGGGAACACTGAAGCTTTCTTT
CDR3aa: CASSHKDGNTEAFF

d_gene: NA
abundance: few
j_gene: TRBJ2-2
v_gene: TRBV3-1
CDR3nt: TGTGCCAGCAGCCTTTCAGGGACGAGGACCGGGGAGCTGTTTTTT
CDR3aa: CASSLSGTRTGELFF

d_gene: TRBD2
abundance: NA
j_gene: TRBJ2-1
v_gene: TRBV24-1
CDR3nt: TGTGCCACCAGTGCGGGAGGGAAGGATGAGCAGTTCTTC
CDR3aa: CATSAGGKDEQFF

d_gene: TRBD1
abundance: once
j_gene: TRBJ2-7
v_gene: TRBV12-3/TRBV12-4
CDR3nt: TGTGCCAGCAGTTTCATCGGGGACAGTCCGCAACAGTACTTC
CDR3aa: CASSFIGDSPQQYF

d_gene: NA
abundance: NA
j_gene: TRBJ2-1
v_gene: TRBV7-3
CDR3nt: TGTGCCAGCAGCTTCATGGAGGGCAATGAGCAGTTCTTC
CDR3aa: CASSFMEGNEQFF

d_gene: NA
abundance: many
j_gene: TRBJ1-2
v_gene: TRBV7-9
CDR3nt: TGTGCCAGCAGCCTGCCTCGAGTTGGCTACACCTTC
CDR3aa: CASSLPRVGYTF

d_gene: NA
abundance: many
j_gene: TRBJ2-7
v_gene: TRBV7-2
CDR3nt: TGTGCCAGCAGCTTCGGCGGGGATACCTACGAGCAGTACTTC
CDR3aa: CASSFGGDTYEQYF

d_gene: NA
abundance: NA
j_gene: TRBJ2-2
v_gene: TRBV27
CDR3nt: TGTGCCAGCAGTTATACAGGCAACACCGGGGAGCTGTTTTTT
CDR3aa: CASSYTGNTGELFF

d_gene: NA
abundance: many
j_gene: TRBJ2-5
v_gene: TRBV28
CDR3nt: TGTGCCAGCACCCGGGACGGAAGAGAGACCCAGTACTTC
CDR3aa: CASTRDGRETQYF

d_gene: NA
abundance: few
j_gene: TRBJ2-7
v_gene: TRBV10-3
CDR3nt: TGTGCCATCAGCGACAACTCCTACGAGCAGTACTTC
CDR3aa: CAISDNSYEQYF

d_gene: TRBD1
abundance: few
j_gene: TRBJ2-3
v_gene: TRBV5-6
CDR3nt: TGTGCCAGCAGCTTGGGGCAGGGGGCAAGGACAGATACGCAGTATTTT
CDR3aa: CASSLGQGARTDTQYF

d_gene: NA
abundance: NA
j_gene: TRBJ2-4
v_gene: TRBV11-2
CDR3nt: TGTGCCAGCAGCCCCTTGTCTGGCCCTAGCTGGAACATTCAGTACTTC
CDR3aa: CASSPLSGPSWNIQYF

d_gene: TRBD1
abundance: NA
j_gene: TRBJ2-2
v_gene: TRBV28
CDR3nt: TGTGCCAGCAGTTTACCCGGGACAGGGGCGTGGCGGAGGAACACCGGGGAGCTGTTTTTT
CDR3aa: CASSLPGTGAWRRNTGELFF

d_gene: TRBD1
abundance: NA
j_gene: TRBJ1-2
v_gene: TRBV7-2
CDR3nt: TGTGCCAGCAGCTCCCTAGGGGGACAGATCTATGGCTACACCTTC
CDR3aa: CASSSLGGQIYGYTF

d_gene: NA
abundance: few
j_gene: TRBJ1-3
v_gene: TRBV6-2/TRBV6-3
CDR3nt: TGTGCCAGCAAGGTGACAGTAGGAAACACCATATATTTT
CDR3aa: CASKVTVGNTIYF

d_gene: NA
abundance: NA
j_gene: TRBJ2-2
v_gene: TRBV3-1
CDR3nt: TGTGCCAGCAGCCAAGGGCTACTAACCGGGGAGCTGTTTTTT
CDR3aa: CASSQGLLTGELFF